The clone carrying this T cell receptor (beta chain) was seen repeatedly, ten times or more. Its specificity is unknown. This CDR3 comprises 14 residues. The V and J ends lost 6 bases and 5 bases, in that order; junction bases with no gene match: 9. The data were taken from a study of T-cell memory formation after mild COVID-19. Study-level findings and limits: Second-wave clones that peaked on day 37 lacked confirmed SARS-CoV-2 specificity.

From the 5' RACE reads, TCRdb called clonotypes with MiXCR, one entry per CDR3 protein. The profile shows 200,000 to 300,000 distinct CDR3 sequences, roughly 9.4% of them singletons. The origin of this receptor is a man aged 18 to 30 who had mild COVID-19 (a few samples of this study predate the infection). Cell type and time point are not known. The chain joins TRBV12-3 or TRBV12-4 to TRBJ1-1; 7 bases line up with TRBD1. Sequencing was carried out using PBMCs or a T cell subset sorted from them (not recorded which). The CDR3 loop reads CASRPQGSGTEAFF. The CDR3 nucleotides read TGTGCCAGCAGACCACAGGGGAGCGGGACTGAAGCTTTCTTT.